This T cell receptor beta chain was sequenced during a study of a mutant IDH1 vaccine in newly diagnosed glioma. Study details: Treated patients, about 60% male and 37.5% female, averaged roughly 40 years of age. Receipt of radiotherapy, temozolomide, or both preceded the study, and most received both.

Note on this clone: Its target is not known. Sequence at one end of the junction differs from germline and may be a read error.

TCRdb keeps only in-frame clones here, not all; method: immunoSEQ multiplex PCR. Here the sample spans about 46,000 clones, approximately 92% being singletons. Time point described: week 35, safety follow-up. Topical imiquimod was applied with each vaccine dose, which held 300 ug of mutant IDH1 20-mer peptide. Eight vaccine doses were administered to patients at weeks 1, 3, 5, 7, 11, 15, 19 and 23. Every donor had a new WHO grade 3 or 4 astrocytoma that was IDH1-mutant, with loss of nuclear ATRX. The TCR was taken from a man aged 45 to 65 with glioma. The sample in question was PBMCs, obtained from a glioma patient whose treatment included an IDH1 peptide vaccine.

CDR3 loop: CASSLHERGRNNEQFF. In DNA, the CDR3 is TGTGCTAGCAGCTTGCACGAGCGGGGGAGGAACAATGAGCAGTTCTTC. The rearrangement joins TRBV7-7 to TRBJ2-1; the match to TRBD2 covers 8 bases. Germline assignment: CDR1 SSHAT and CDR2 FNYEAQ (reference sequence). CDR3 length: 16 amino acids.